The rows below give T cell receptor beta chains drawn from one sample of a study of blood T cells in healthy people across ages. TCRdb called the 5' RACE reads again in MiXCR, with one record for every CDR3 protein. This sample has roughly 800,000 distinct CDR3 sequences, with around 34% found just once. The sample was blood. These receptors all stem from a young man in good health. The CDR3 runs from the conserved cysteine through the conserved F or W. The D gene is left open where the match is weak. Only some rows state a clone size, as once, few, many or a class for expanded clones.

clone_size	d_call	j_call	v_call	cdr3_nt	cdr3_aa
few	TRBD2	TRBJ2-2	TRBV27	TGTGCCAGCAGCCCTCTAGCGGGGGGGGCGAACACCGGGGAGCTGTTTTTT	CASSPLAGGANTGELFF
NA	NA	TRBJ2-7	TRBV12-3/TRBV12-4	TGTGCCAGCAGTCCTAGCAAACATTTCTACGAGCAGTACTTC	CASSPSKHFYEQYF
NA	NA	TRBJ2-1	TRBV28	TGTGCCAGCAGTTACGGTTTCTACAATGAGCAGTTCTTC	CASSYGFYNEQFF
few	NA	TRBJ2-3	TRBV6-2/TRBV6-3	TGTGCCAGCCCTTCGGCGACAGATACGCAGTATTTT	CASPSATDTQYF
NA	NA	TRBJ2-5	TRBV5-1	TGCGCCAGCAGCCTCCGACTATCCTCTGGGGAGACCCAGTACTTC	CASSLRLSSGETQYF
NA	TRBD2	TRBJ2-1	TRBV20-1	TGCAGTGCTCCCGTAGCGGGTTCCAGCTCCTACAATGAGCAGTTCTTC	CSAPVAGSSSYNEQFF
many	NA	TRBJ1-4	TRBV12-3/TRBV12-4	TGTGCCAGCAGTCCCCCGGGAGGGGAGCTTGAAAAACTGTTTTTT	CASSPPGGELEKLFF
NA	NA	TRBJ2-5	TRBV9	TGTGCCAGCAGCGTAGGAACGGATTACCAAGAGACCCAGTACTTC	CASSVGTDYQETQYF
many	TRBD1	TRBJ2-5	TRBV20-1	TGCAGTGCTAGAGACGTTACAGGGGGCCAAGAGACCCAGTACTTC	CSARDVTGGQETQYF
few	TRBD1	TRBJ1-4	TRBV4-3	TGCGCCAGCAGCCAAGACCGACCGGGACAGGGTAATGAAAAACTGTTTTTT	CASSQDRPGQGNEKLFF
few	NA	TRBJ2-7	TRBV7-9	TGTGCCAGCAGCAATGGGACGGCTAACTCCTACGAGCAGTACTTC	CASSNGTANSYEQYF
few	TRBD2	TRBJ2-3	TRBV6-2/TRBV6-3	TGTGCCAGCAGTTACCCTCTAGCGGGGAAACCCACAGATACGCAGTATTTT	CASSYPLAGKPTDTQYF
few	TRBD1	TRBJ1-2	TRBV6-6	TGTGCCAGCCGACAGGGAGATCGCTATGGCTACACCTTC	CASRQGDRYGYTF
NA	NA	TRBJ2-2	TRBV20-1	TGCAGTGCTAGAGATCAGTACACCGGGGAGCTGTTTTTT	CSARDQYTGELFF
NA	NA	TRBJ1-2	TRBV4-1	TGCGCCAGCAGCCAAGAGAGTATTCGGGGCTATGGCTACACCTTC	CASSQESIRGYGYTF
NA	NA	TRBJ2-6	TRBV7-2	TGTGCCAGCGGACCTTGGGCCCCTGGGGCCAACGTCCTGACTTTC	CASGPWAPGANVLTF
NA	TRBD2	TRBJ2-7	TRBV20-1	TGCGGTGCTGAGAAAGTAGCGGGAGGAGGCGAGCAGTACTTC	CGAEKVAGGGEQYF
few	NA	TRBJ2-7	TRBV5-6	TGTGCCAGCAGCTTGGAGTGGAGCGGATACTACGAGCAGTACTTC	CASSLEWSGYYEQYF
NA	NA	TRBJ2-1	TRBV10-3	TGTGCCATCAGTGATATAGCGAAAGCGGGCGAGCAGTTCTTC	CAISDIAKAGEQFF
few	NA	TRBJ2-7	TRBV7-3	TGTGCCAGCAGTGTCGATTCCGCGGCGACCGAGCAGTACTTC	CASSVDSAATEQYF